The TCR beta chain under discussion was sequenced for a study of PD-L1 blockade in urothelial cancer. Study summary: Every 3 weeks, patients received intravenous atezolizumab 1,200 mg, beginning 2014. General study results and limits: The study found that durable-benefit patients expanded tumor-associated blood clones more at 3 weeks.

Synthetic TCR analog templates were spiked into each PCR. Clones were sequenced by immunoSEQ multiplex PCR, and TCRdb holds only the in-frame ones, with some missing. The repertoire holds about 63,000 clones, with roughly 76% as singletons. Described time point: pretreatment peripheral blood. As concerns this clone: Antigen unknown.

With V trimmed by 1 base and J by 2 bases, 3 bases remained unmatched. The germline V gene encodes CDR1 SGHTA and CDR2 FQGTGA. The CDR3 loop spans 17 amino acids. Sequenced material: PBMCs, taken around atezolizumab (anti-PD-L1) treatment. This sequence originates from a man between 65 and 85 years old with urothelial cancer. This chain connects TRBV7-3 to TRBJ2-6; 9 bases align to TRBD1. The CDR3 DNA reads as TGTGCCAGCAGCTTAAACAGGGGGCCCCCTGGGGCCAACGTCCTGACTTTC. Amino acids: CASSLNRGPPGANVLTF.